The sequence of this TCR beta chain was determined in a study of T cell repertoires in cytomegalovirus infection. This CDR3 is built from 13 residues. Trimming left V 2 bases short and J 6 bases short, with 7 bases between. Germline CDR1 and CDR2: SGHTA and FQGNSA. This clonotype was detected many times. Its antigen is as yet unknown. Via MiXCR, TCRdb re-called the reads, giving one row per CDR3 protein. The sample consists of fewer than 200,000 distinct CDR3 sequences, approximately 9.7% of them appearing once. Regarding the study as a whole: Individuals carrying CMV plus the relevant HLA were identified by cumulative frequency of public TCR beta families.

This receptor was identified in a human donor in good health (CMV status not recorded). Some clones in this sample may be carry-over from other donors' samples. What was sequenced was PBMCs. The chain joins TRBV7-2 to TRBJ2-2; D gene uncertain. As DNA, the CDR3 is TGTGCCAGCAGCTTACCCACGTCCGGGGAGCTGTTTTTT. Protein product: CASSLPTSGELFF.